This note documents a single T cell receptor (beta chain) sequence. No antigen is known for it. The germline V gene encodes CDR1 SGHVS and CDR2 FNYEAQ. Trimming cost V 3 bases and J 5 bases, with 10 bases left between them. The CDR3 consists of 13 residues. 60 Vbeta and 13 Jbeta primers were used in PCR. The table came from immunoSEQ multiplex PCR; TCRdb's copy has only in-frame clones and leaves some out. This table has roughly 99,000 clones, more than 70% appearing once. The sample originates from a study of cytomegalovirus exposure and HLA in healthy donors. Findings and caveats of the study: Using a false discovery rate of 0.05, a later analysis showed that approximately 18,000 TCR beta sequences were associated with HLA alleles. Most likely, a cluster of highly shared sequence variants arose as a sequencing artifact.

The material sequenced was PBMCs. The rearrangement uses TRBV7-6 and TRBJ2-5; possibly TRBD1 for D (5 bases). This sequence originates from a man aged 18 to 30 in good health and CMV-seronegative. CDR3 coding DNA: TGTGCCAGCAGCTTTCGACAGAGGGAGACCCAGTACTTC. It encodes CASSFRQRETQYF.